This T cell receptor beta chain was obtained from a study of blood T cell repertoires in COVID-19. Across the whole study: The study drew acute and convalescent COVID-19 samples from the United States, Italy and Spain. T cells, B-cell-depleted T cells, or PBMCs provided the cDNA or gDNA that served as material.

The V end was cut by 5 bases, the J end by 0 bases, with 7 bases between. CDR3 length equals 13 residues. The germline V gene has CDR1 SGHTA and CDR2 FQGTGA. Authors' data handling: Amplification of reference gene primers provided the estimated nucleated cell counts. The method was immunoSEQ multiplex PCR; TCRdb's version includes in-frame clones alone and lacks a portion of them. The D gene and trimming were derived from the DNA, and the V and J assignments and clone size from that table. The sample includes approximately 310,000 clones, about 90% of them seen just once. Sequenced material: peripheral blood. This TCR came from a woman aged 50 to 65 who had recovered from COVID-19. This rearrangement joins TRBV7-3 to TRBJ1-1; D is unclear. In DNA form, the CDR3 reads TGTGCCAGCAGCCCCCGAGTGAACACTGAAGCTTTCTTT. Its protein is CASSPRVNTEAFF.